The entry that follows covers one TCR beta chain sequence. Its cognate antigen is unknown. cDNA prepared by RNA extraction and subsequent reverse transcription served as the template for sequencing. The data were produced by immunoSEQ multiplex PCR, yet TCRdb's version contains in-frame clones alone and is incomplete. The sample holds 70,000 to 95,000 clones, 45% to 60% seen once. This CDR3 has 12 amino acids. Trimming took 7 bases from V and 4 from J, leaving 13 bases between them. Germline V gene data show CDR1 as SQVTM and CDR2 as ANQGSEA. This specimen comes from a study of CD8+ T cells in alopecia areata. General study results and limits: Patients showed less clear TCR sequence sharing than mice, possibly partly because of HLA diversity.

From alopecia areata patients, lesional scalp punch biopsies and peripheral blood were collected. CD4+ and CD8+ T cells were sorted from PBMCs stained for CD3, CD4 and CD8. The V and J genes are TRBV29-1 and TRBJ2-5; D is undetermined. This sequence was found in a human donor with alopecia areata. Source material: NKG2D-high CD8+ T cells sorted from blood. The CDR3 nucleotides are TGCAGCGCCAACGAAGGCGGAGAGACCCAGTACTTC. It specifies CSANEGGETQYF.